This entry lists 32 T cell receptor beta chains sequenced from one sample in a study of T cell changes during pregnancy in multiple sclerosis. Libraries were prepared by immunoSEQ multiplex PCR; TCRdb keeps only in-frame clonotypes and omits some of them. The repertoire holds about 75,000 clones, with 89% as singletons. The sequencing here drew on peripheral blood, taken in the first trimester of pregnancy. These receptors were obtained from a female donor in good health, enrolled as a control in a pregnancy study.

The rearrangement joins TRBV11-2 to TRBJ1-1; 9 bases line up with TRBD1. Germline trimming cut 5 bases from V and 6 bases from J; bases unmatched to any gene: 10. The CDR3 length is 15 residues. CDR1 and CDR2 from the germline V gene are SGHAT and FQNNGV. The DNA of the CDR3 is TGTGCCAGCAGCCCCCCGGACAGGGGAGGCCCTGAAGCTTTCTTT. Protein sequence: CASSPPDRGGPEAFF.

The gene calls are TRBV10-3 and TRBJ2-1; 13 nucleotides match TRBD2. The germline V gene encodes CDR1 ENHRY and CDR2 SYGVKD. Trimming removed 6 bases from V and 0 bases from J; junction bases left unmatched: 2. The CDR3 runs to 16 residues. The CDR3 coding sequence is TGTGCCATCAGCGGACTAGCGGGGGCCTCCTACAATGAGCAGTTCTTC. Its protein product is CAISGLAGASYNEQFF.

The V gene is TRBV19, the J gene TRBJ1-5, with a possible D match to TRBD1 (6 bases). Trimming pared 6 bases from V and 4 bases from J, leaving 13 bases between. CDR1 and CDR2 (germline): LNHDA, SQIVND (reference sequence). This CDR3 contains 14 residues. The chain's CDR3 is CASSPHRANQPQHF. In DNA, the CDR3 is TGTGCCAGTAGCCCGCACAGGGCGAATCAGCCCCAGCATTTT.

This clone appeared once. The chain employs TRBV6-5 and TRBJ1-6; no clear D. The CDR3 covers 15 residues. Per the germline V gene, CDR1 is MNHEY and CDR2 is SVGAGI. V was cut by 2 bases and J by 2 bases, with 7 bases left in between. The CDR3 nucleotides read TGTGCCAGCAGTTACGAGGGTCCCTATAATTCACCCCTCCACTTT. It yields the protein CASSYEGPYNSPLHF.

This chain uses TRBV25-1 with TRBJ2-5; D call uncertain. V lost 2 bases, J lost 3 bases, and 10 bases lay in between. CDR1 MGHDK and CDR2 SYGVNS come from the germline V gene. The CDR3 loop spans 14 amino acids. The CDR3 loop is CASSEQALKETQYF. The CDR3 nucleotides read TGTGCCAGCAGTGAACAGGCGCTAAAAGAGACCCAGTACTTC.

The chain combines TRBV5-8 with TRBJ2-2; maybe TRBD1 (5 bases). Trimming cost V 1 base and J 2 bases, with 6 bases left between them. The CDR3 loop spans 14 amino acids. Looked up from germline, CDR1 is SGHTS and CDR2 is YDEGEE. The CDR3 DNA follows: TGTGCCAGCAGCTTGACAGGAAACACCGGGGAGCTGTTTTTT. Its protein product is CASSLTGNTGELFF. The full variable domain, its missing parts supplied by reference TRBV5-8 and TRBJ2-2, is EAGVTQSPTHLIKTRGQQATLRCSPISGHTSVYWYQQALGLGLQFLLWYDEGEERNRGNFPPRFSGRQFPNYSSELNVNALELEDSALYLCASSLTGNTGELFFGEGSRLTVL.

The chain joins TRBV28 to TRBJ1-2; D is unresolved. Germline CDR1 reads MDHEN; CDR2 reads SYDVKM. The CDR3 is 13 residues long. V was clipped by 6 bases and J by 6 bases, with 14 bases between them. CDR3 region: CASSLLEGNGYTF. For the CDR3, the DNA is TGTGCCAGCAGCCTACTTGAGGGCAATGGCTACACCTTC.

The gene calls are TRBV9 and TRBJ2-7; D possibly corresponds to TRBD2 (5 bases). The germline V gene has CDR1 SGDLS and CDR2 YYNGEE. V shed 4 bases and J shed 5 bases, with 16 bases lying between them. The CDR3 has 14 amino acids. In DNA form, the CDR3 reads TGTGCCAGCAGCCCCCGACCGGGATTAGACGAGCAGTACTTC. Residues: CASSPRPGLDEQYF.

This chain links TRBV7-2 with TRBJ2-1, with D possibly TRBD2 on 6 matching bases. The CDR3 loop spans 15 amino acids. The germline V gene encodes CDR1 SGHTA and CDR2 FQGNSA. V was trimmed by 3 bases and J by 7 bases, leaving 16 bases between them. CDR3 sequence reads: CASSFRLVERNEQFF. CDR3 nucleotide sequence: TGTGCCAGCAGCTTCCGACTAGTCGAGCGGAATGAGCAGTTCTTC.

This clone was seen only once. V and J are TRBV4-1 and TRBJ1-3; D unclear. The germline V gene encodes CDR1 MGHRA and CDR2 YSYEKL. The CDR3 extends over 15 amino acids. The germline V and J ends were trimmed by 1 base and 8 bases, with 15 bases remaining between them. The DNA for the CDR3 is TGCGCCAGCAGCCAAGGATCGGGAGGAGGTGACACCATATATTTT. This translates into CASSQGSGGGDTIYF.

V and J are TRBV7-8 and TRBJ1-5; perhaps TRBD1 as D (5 bases). Trimming stripped 5 bases from V and 11 bases from J, with 10 bases between. Germline values: CDR1 SGHVS, CDR2 FQNEAQ. The CDR3 contains 11 residues. The CDR3 nucleotides are TGTGCCAGCAGCCAGGGCATCTCCCAGCATTTT. Protein sequence: CASSQGISQHF.

The chain carries TRBV6-6 and TRBJ1-3; TRBD1 matches at 7 bases. The CDR3 is made up of 12 amino acids. V lost 5 bases and J lost 8; bases outside the gene matches: 3. Germline CDR1 is MNHNY and CDR2 is SVGAGI (reference sequence). CDR3 amino acids: CASSNRGHTIYF. The CDR3 DNA reads as TGTGCCAGCAGTAACAGGGGCCACACCATATATTTT.

The rearrangement links TRBV5-1 to TRBJ1-3, with 7 bases that match TRBD1. CDR1 and CDR2 (germline): SGHRS, YFSETQ. CDR3 length equals 16 residues. V gave up 0 bases and J gave up 0 bases; unmatched junction bases: 3. The CDR3 spells CASSLGQGFSGNTIYF. The CDR3, as DNA: TGCGCCAGCAGCTTGGGACAGGGCTTCTCTGGAAACACCATATATTTT.

V and J are TRBV7-9 and TRBJ2-5; 7 bases are shared with TRBD1. V shed 8 bases and J 3 bases; nucleotides not matched to a gene: 12. CDR3 size: 15 residues. Germline V gives CDR1 SEHNR, CDR2 FQNEAQ (reference sequence). The CDR3 protein is CASGDRGGAEETQYF. Here the CDR3 DNA reads TGTGCCAGCGGCGACCGAGGGGGCGCGGAAGAGACCCAGTACTTC.

This chain uses TRBV5-1 with TRBJ1-4, with D possibly TRBD1 on 5 matching bases. The V gene lost 4 bases and the J gene lost 2 bases, with 18 bases spanning the gap. There are 17 residues in the CDR3. From germline, CDR1 is SGHRS and CDR2 YFSETQ. CDR3 loop: CASSLTDAARTNEKLFF. The CDR3 DNA reads TGCGCCAGCAGCCTGACAGATGCGGCGAGGACTAATGAAAAACTGTTTTTT. The full variable domain, completed using reference TRBV5-1 and TRBJ1-4, is KAGVTQTPRYLIKTRGQQVTLSCSPISGHRSVSWYQQTPGQGLQFLFEYFSETQRNKGNFPGRFSGRQFSNSRSEMNVSTLELGDSALYLCASSLTDAARTNEKLFFGSGTQLSVL.

Regarding this clone: At one end, the junction sequence differs from germline, possibly due to a read error. This CDR3 is CASSPVTSGGEQFF. Written as DNA, the CDR3 is TGTGCTAGCAGCCCCGTGACTAGCGGGGGGGAGCAGTTCTTC. The V and J genes are TRBV7-7 and TRBJ2-1; 13 nucleotides align to TRBD2. There are 14 residues in the CDR3. Germline V gene lookup returns CDR1 SSHAT and CDR2 FNYEAQ (reference sequence).

The chain carries TRBV7-2 and TRBJ1-6, with TRBD1 identical over 8 bases. After removal of 5 bases from V and 14 bases from J, the junction contained 20 bases not matched to a gene. Germline V lookup: CDR1 SGHTA, CDR2 FQGNSA. The CDR3 consists of 17 residues. The CDR3 coding sequence is TGTGCCAGCAGCCAGCAAGCGTCCAGGGGGCTGGGGGAGGCCCTCCACTTT. This sequence encodes CASSQQASRGLGEALHF.

The chain links TRBV4-3 to TRBJ2-7; D not certain. This CDR3 contains 20 residues. Germline CDR1 reads LGHNA; CDR2 reads YSLEER. Trimming stripped 0 bases from V and 0 bases from J, with 24 bases between. The CDR3 is CASSQDPPIYGSKYSYEQYF. The CDR3 DNA reads TGCGCCAGCAGCCAAGACCCGCCCATCTATGGTTCGAAGTACTCCTACGAGCAGTACTTC.

This chain's CDR3 is CASTHTGGSKAFF. The CDR3 DNA is TGTGCCAGCACCCACACCGGAGGATCAAAAGCTTTCTTT. The chain links TRBV6-6 to TRBJ1-1; no clear D. The CDR3 loop spans 13 amino acids. The germline V gene encodes CDR1 MNHNY and CDR2 SVGAGI (reference sequence). Trimming stripped 7 bases from V and 9 bases from J, with 18 bases between.

The chain carries TRBV27 and TRBJ1-4, with D maybe TRBD1 (6 bases). The germline V gene encodes CDR1 MNHEY and CDR2 SMNVEV (reference sequence). CDR3 size: 16 residues. V lost 4 bases, J lost 3 bases, and 15 bases lay in between. DNA of the CDR3: TGTGCCAGCAGTTCTTCTCGACAGGCATCTAATGAAAAACTGTTTTTT. Its translation: CASSSSRQASNEKLFF.

V usage is TRBV6-5 and J usage is TRBJ1-4; D is possibly TRBD1 (6 bases). Germline CDR1 MNHEY, CDR2 SVGAGI. The CDR3 totals 15 residues. Trimming pared 0 bases from V and 8 bases from J, leaving 13 bases between. The DNA for the CDR3 is TGTGCCAGCAGTTACTCGCGGCAGGGGAGAGAAAAACTGTTTTTT. Residues: CASSYSRQGREKLFF.

The chain uses TRBV5-4 and TRBJ1-2; possible D gene TRBD1, 6 bases. The V end lost 0 bases, the J end lost 5 bases, and 8 bases lay between the germline ends. Germline V gene lookup returns CDR1 SGHNT and CDR2 YYREEE (reference sequence). The CDR3 length is 13 residues. The CDR3 spells CASSLVQGYGYTF. The CDR3, as DNA: TGTGCCAGCAGCTTGGTCCAGGGGTATGGCTACACCTTC.

This rearrangement joins TRBV18 to TRBJ1-2; tentatively, D is TRBD1 (5 bases). V gave up 2 bases and J gave up 4 bases, with 8 bases separating them. The CDR3 runs 13 residues. CDR1 is KGHSH and CDR2 is LQKENI in the germline V gene. The CDR3 coding sequence is TGTGCCAGCTCACCATCGGGGGGCTATGGCTACACCTTC. Its translation is CASSPSGGYGYTF.

The chain joins TRBV19 to TRBJ1-5; TRBD1 agrees at 8 bases. V trimming: 5 bases; J trimming: 0 bases; junction bases outside the gene matches: 12. This CDR3 has 18 amino acids. Germline V gives CDR1 LNHDA, CDR2 SQIVND (reference sequence). The CDR3 is CASSSGTGRAASNQPQHF. CDR3 DNA: TGTGCCAGTAGTTCCGGGACAGGTCGAGCGGCTAGCAATCAGCCCCAGCATTTT.

The chain joins TRBV5-1 to TRBJ1-4, with a weak D call TRBD1 (6 bases). V was cut by 0 bases and J by 5 bases, with 8 bases left in between. Germline V lookup: CDR1 SGHRS, CDR2 YFSETQ. There are 14 residues in the CDR3. The chain's CDR3 is CASSLGTVNEKLFF. CDR3 coding DNA: TGCGCCAGCAGCTTGGGGACAGTGAATGAAAAACTGTTTTTT.

The rearrangement uses TRBV7-9 and TRBJ1-2; 9 bases are a match to TRBD1. Per germline, CDR1 SEHNR and CDR2 FQNEAQ (reference sequence). V lost 11 bases and J lost 4; bases outside the gene matches: 5. CDR3 length: 12 residues. The CDR3: CAGLQGAYGYTF. The CDR3 DNA reads TGTGCCGGACTACAGGGGGCCTATGGCTACACCTTC.

The chain employs TRBV6-1 and TRBJ1-5; TRBD1 aligns across 9 bases. This CDR3 comprises 14 residues. Germline V lookup: CDR1 MNHNS, CDR2 SASEGT. J was trimmed by 2 bases and V by 6 bases; bases with no gene match: 2. CDR3 in DNA: TGTGCCAGCAGGGGGGACAGGGGCAATCAGCCCCAGCATTTT. Translated, it gives CASRGDRGNQPQHF.

This chain links TRBV6-4 with TRBJ2-3, with 14 bases lining up with TRBD2. V shed 8 bases, J shed 4 bases, and the junction held 5 bases outside the gene matches. The CDR3 sequence is 15 residues long. Germline CDR1 and CDR2: MRHNA and SNTAGT. Here the CDR3 reads CASSTSGGASDTQYF. In DNA, the CDR3 is TGTGCCAGCTCGACTAGCGGGGGGGCGTCAGATACGCAGTATTTT.

This clone was observed a handful of times. V and J are TRBV4-3 and TRBJ1-6; 10 positions match TRBD1. V shed 1 base and J 8 bases; nucleotides not matched to a gene: 5. CDR1 and CDR2 (germline): LGHNA, YSLEER. This CDR3 has 16 residues. This chain's CDR3 is CASSQVMGTGDSPLHF. CDR3 in DNA: TGCGCCAGCAGCCAAGTCATGGGGACAGGGGATTCACCCCTCCACTTT.

This clone is a singleton in its sample. The rearrangement uses TRBV2 and TRBJ2-2, with D possibly TRBD1 on 6 matching bases. The germline V gene encodes CDR1 SNHLY and CDR2 FYNNEI. This CDR3 is 17 amino acids long. V was cut by 3 bases and J by 0 bases, with 14 bases left in between. CDR3 nucleotide sequence: TGTGCCAGCAGTGAGGGATCTTGGACAGCGAACACCGGGGAGCTGTTTTTT. As protein: CASSEGSWTANTGELFF.

This chain connects TRBV19 to TRBJ1-1, with a weak D call TRBD1 (6 bases). V dropped 7 bases and J dropped 1 base, with 19 bases sitting between them. Germline CDR1 is LNHDA and CDR2 is SQIVND (reference sequence). CDR3 length: 16 amino acids. The CDR3 reads CASIPGGGAQNTEAFF. As DNA, the CDR3 is TGTGCCAGTATTCCCGGCGGGGGGGCACAGAACACTGAAGCTTTCTTT.

The chain carries TRBV11-2 and TRBJ2-7, with 7 nucleotides matching TRBD1. V shed 4 bases and J 7 bases; nucleotides not matched to a gene: 10. Looked up from germline, CDR1 is SGHAT and CDR2 is FQNNGV. The CDR3 spans 14 residues. DNA of the CDR3: TGTGCCAGCAGCTCCCTAGGGGGCCGAGGAGAGCAGTACTTC. It codes for CASSSLGGRGEQYF.